Presented here are 15 T cell receptor beta chains from one specimen sequenced in a study of beta chain features in type 1 diabetes (dated by TCRdb to the late 2010s). Library creation used the immunoSEQ multiplex PCR assay. The entire amount of isolated RNA was reverse transcribed using the High Capacity cDNA Reverse Transcription Kit, so the sequenced TCRB transcripts were expressed ones. As stored in TCRdb, this immuneACCESS dataset retains in-frame rearrangements with V and J assigned. A fraction of the clones does not appear; measured against another copy, unresolved V genes explain less than half of the discrepancy, and the remainder lacks a known reason. The sample table shows under 450,000 clones, and roughly 15% are seen once. The top ten clones comprise approximately 0.02% of the sample. Material for sequencing was naive CD4+ T cells from blood. The sample's cell subset or site label, decoded: true naive CD4+ T cells. Every receptor here comes from a woman aged 18-29 years in good health.

This clone was counted between two and nine times. The V gene is TRBV5-6, the J gene TRBJ2-7; the match to TRBD2 covers 9 bases. Trimming removed 6 bases from V and 6 bases from J; junction bases left unmatched: 10. This CDR3 has 14 amino acids. Germline loops: CDR1 SGHDT, CDR2 YYEEEE. CDR3 nucleotides: TGTGCCAGCATAGAGGGCCCAGCGGGAGGCGAGCAGTACTTC. This sequence encodes CASIEGPAGGEQYF.

This clone showed up just a few times. V usage is TRBV5-1 and J usage is TRBJ2-1, with 7 bases lining up with TRBD1. The CDR3 extends over 17 amino acids. V lost 2 bases to trimming and J lost 7 bases; unmatched junction nucleotides: 15. In germline, CDR1 is SGHRS, CDR2 YFSETQ. CDR3 coding DNA: TGCGCCAGCAGCTTTGGGGCCCTGCAGGGGGTTTTGAATGAGCAGTTCTTC. This encodes CASSFGALQGVLNEQFF.

The rearrangement uses TRBV19 and TRBJ2-5, with TRBD1 as a possible D gene (5 bases). V lost 5 bases and J 4 bases, leaving 14 bases between the germline ends. Looked up from germline, CDR1 is LNHDA and CDR2 is SQIVND (reference sequence). The CDR3 runs 14 residues. This CDR3 reads CASSPRGRTETQYF. The CDR3 DNA reads TGTGCCAGTAGTCCAAGGGGCAGGACAGAGACCCAGTACTTC.

The chain uses TRBV7-2 and TRBJ1-2; 7 positions match TRBD1. This CDR3 has 13 residues. V lost 5 bases to trimming and J lost 9 bases; unmatched junction nucleotides: 9. The germline V gene has CDR1 SGHTA and CDR2 FQGNSA. The CDR3 here is CASSPSGQPSYTF. Written as DNA, the CDR3 is TGTGCCAGCAGCCCCTCGGGACAGCCCAGCTACACCTTC.

The table lists this clone with a few counts. The V and J genes are TRBV9 and TRBJ2-2, with TRBD2 as a possible D gene (5 bases). V dropped 4 bases and J dropped 7 bases, with 11 bases sitting between them. CDR3 length: 13 amino acids. Germline loops: CDR1 SGDLS, CDR2 YYNGEE. The CDR3 DNA is TGTGCCAGCAGCCCCCGGGCGGGCGGGGAGCTGTTTTTT. Translation gives CASSPRAGGELFF.

The V and J genes are TRBV29-1 and TRBJ1-2; 10 bases fit TRBD1. Germline CDR1 reads SQVTM; CDR2 reads ANQGSEA. V lost 6 bases and J lost 5; bases outside the gene matches: 3. This CDR3 region has 12 residues. This chain's CDR3 is CSVRTGGYGYTF. In DNA, the CDR3 is TGCAGCGTCCGGACAGGGGGGTATGGCTACACCTTC.

This clone was seen only a few times. This chain links TRBV30 with TRBJ1-5; TRBD1 aligns across 10 bases. Germline V gives CDR1 GTSNPN, CDR2 SVGIG (reference sequence). This CDR3 has 15 amino acids. With 2 bases clipped from V and 1 base from J, the junction kept 2 bases outside the gene matches. The CDR3 here is CAWSLGQGSNQPQHF. The CDR3 DNA reads as TGTGCCTGGAGTCTGGGACAGGGGAGCAATCAGCCCCAGCATTTT.

V and J are TRBV19 and TRBJ2-6, with no clear D. Germline CDR1 LNHDA, CDR2 SQIVND (reference sequence). The CDR3 length is 16 residues. Trimming took 0 bases from V and 2 from J, leaving 8 bases between them. The CDR3 nucleotides read TGTGCCAGTAGTATAGATGCCCTACCTGGGGCCAACGTCCTGACTTTC. Its protein is CASSIDALPGANVLTF.

The J gene is TRBJ2-7, the V gene TRBV5-1, with TRBD2 matching 9 bases. From germline, CDR1 is SGHRS and CDR2 YFSETQ. Unmatched junction bases numbered 2, after V lost 8 bases and J lost 5 bases. The CDR3 is made up of 11 amino acids. The DNA of the CDR3 is TGCGCCAGGGGACTAGCAGACGAGCAGTACTTC. This encodes CARGLADEQYF.

The chain uses TRBV6-1 and TRBJ1-2, with 7 bases aligning to TRBD1. The CDR3 contains 13 residues. J lost 8 bases, V lost 6 bases, and 9 bases had no gene match. Per the germline V gene, CDR1 is MNHNS and CDR2 is SASEGT. The CDR3 reads CASRPGQAPGYTF. The DNA of the CDR3 is TGTGCCAGCAGACCCGGACAGGCCCCCGGCTACACCTTC.

J is TRBJ2-7 and V is TRBV10-3; unclear D gene. CDR3 size: 11 residues. The V end lost 8 bases, the J end lost 3 bases, and 8 bases lay between the germline ends. Germline V CDR1 and CDR2: ENHRY, SYGVKD. In DNA, the CDR3 is TGTGCCATCCCTATATACTACGAGCAGTACTTC. Protein: CAIPIYYEQYF.

A few counts support this clone. This sequence joins TRBV7-9 and TRBJ1-2, with D hard to call. Looked up from germline, CDR1 is SEHNR and CDR2 is FQNEAQ (reference sequence). Trimming removed 2 bases at V and 6 bases at J, with 7 bases between. The CDR3 contains 12 residues. The CDR3 DNA is TGTGCCAGCAGCTTATCCCAGGATGGCTACACCTTC. Residues: CASSLSQDGYTF.

This clone was observed a single time. The chain has TRBV19 and TRBJ1-2, with D possibly TRBD1 on 6 matching bases. Germline V gene lookup returns CDR1 LNHDA and CDR2 SQIVND (reference sequence). The CDR3 covers 16 residues. V lost 0 bases to trimming and J lost 5 bases, with 16 bases between them. The CDR3 DNA reads as TGTGCCAGTAGTATAGAACGGTGGACAGCTTCGTATGGCTACACCTTC. This sequence encodes CASSIERWTASYGYTF.

This chain uses TRBV19 with TRBJ2-1; 7 bases are shared with TRBD2. The CDR3 loop spans 14 amino acids. Germline V CDR1 and CDR2: LNHDA, SQIVND (reference sequence). V was clipped by 9 bases and J by 3 bases; unmatched bases: 8. The CDR3 reads CASNSGLSYNEQFF. Here the CDR3 DNA reads TGTGCCAGCAACTCGGGACTAAGCTACAATGAGCAGTTCTTC.

This clone was seen a few times. The V and J genes are TRBV6-1 and TRBJ2-7; 9 bases agree with TRBD2. The V and J ends lost 3 bases and 4 bases, in that order; junction bases with no gene match: 7. This CDR3 has 15 residues. CDR1 and CDR2 (germline): MNHNS, SASEGT. The CDR3 sequence: CASSEASGIGYEQYF. The CDR3 DNA reads TGTGCCAGCAGTGAGGCTAGCGGGATCGGGTACGAGCAGTACTTC.